Following are 9 T cell receptor beta chains from one sample sequenced in a study of T cell clusters in autoimmune cytopenias. One tube held mixed TRB-A and TRB-B primer pools for touch-down PCR. TCRdb re-called the multiplex PCR reads and shows each CDR3 protein once, DNA omitted. The sample includes about 5,000 distinct CDR3 sequences. TRB was amplified from approximately 250 ng of peripheral blood genomic DNA per sample. The sample was also linked to a second study, of T cell repertoires in aging, cancer and after chemotherapy.

The sequenced material came from peripheral blood. These receptors all stem from a human donor in good health.

Its frequency marks this clonotype as medium-sized (0.01 to 0.1%). The J gene is TRBJ1-4, the V gene TRBV5-4. Germline V CDR1 and CDR2: SGHNT, YYREEE (reference sequence). The CDR3 runs 16 residues. The CDR3 sequence: CASSFGGSSTNEKLFF.

CDR3 residues: CASSRSHGYTDTQYF. The chain couples TRBV7-2 to TRBJ2-3. This CDR3 has 15 amino acids. Germline loops: CDR1 SGHTA, CDR2 FQGNSA.

The V gene is TRBV6-5, the J gene TRBJ1-5; the TCRdb call, TRBD1, lacks DNA for checking. The CDR3 spans 15 residues. The V gene's germline CDR1 is MNHEY and CDR2 SVGAGI. The CDR3 protein is CASRAGQYSNQPQHF.

The J gene is TRBJ1-2, the V gene TRBV20-1. The CDR3 is 12 amino acids. Germline CDR1 DFQATT, CDR2 SNEGSKA (reference sequence). The CDR3 sequence: CSANEGSYGYTF.

The CDR3 protein is CASSSGQGVVNTEAFF. The chain joins TRBV6-5 to TRBJ1-1; TCRdb proposes TRBD1, but this gene call is untestable without DNA. In germline, CDR1 is MNHEY, CDR2 SVGAGI. CDR3 length: 16 residues.

By frequency, this clonotype registers medium-sized (0.01 to 0.1%). The rearrangement links TRBV27 to TRBJ2-7; checking the TCRdb D call of TRBD2 is not possible without DNA. The CDR3 covers 12 residues. The germline gives CDR1 MNHEY, CDR2 SMNVEV (reference sequence). CDR3 loop: CASSLRVHEQYF.

The chain links TRBV5-4 to TRBJ2-7; checking the TCRdb D call of TRBD1 is not possible without DNA. CDR1 is SGHNT, CDR2 YYREEE, per germline (reference sequence). CDR3 length: 14 residues. The CDR3 loop reads CASSWGQGAYEQYF. Looking up the rest from reference TRBV5-4 and TRBJ2-7 gives the full variable domain: ETGVTQSPTHLIKTRGQQVTLRCSSQSGHNTVSWYQQALGQGPQFIFQYYREEENGRGNFPPRFSGLQFPNYSSELNVNALELDDSALYLCASSWGQGAYEQYFGPGTRLTVT.

By frequency, this clonotype is medium-sized. The gene calls are TRBV6-2 or TRBV6-3 and TRBJ2-1; there is no DNA to check the TCRdb D call of TRBD1. Germline V gene lookup returns CDR1 MNHEY and CDR2 SVGEGT. The CDR3 is 13 residues long. The CDR3 here is CASTSLSRNEQFF.

This clonotype shows up as medium-sized (0.01 to 0.1%) by frequency. The J gene is TRBJ2-5, the V gene TRBV27; TCRdb designates TRBD1, a call that cannot be tested without DNA. This CDR3 is 13 amino acids long. In germline, CDR1 is MNHEY, CDR2 SMNVEV (reference sequence). CDR3: CASSHRTQETQYF.